This paragraph reports one TCR beta chain. This clone's antigen is unknown. Within one base of it there is no much larger clone, and no base qualities were kept. The data were obtained in a study of radiotherapy plus CTLA-4 blockade in lung cancer (dated by TCRdb to about 2018). A note on the overall study: Among enrolled patients, roughly 20% had an objective response and roughly 33% reached disease control. Study-wide conclusions, independent of this receptor: TCR clones derived from tumors expanded in peripheral blood after treatment with radiotherapy and ipilimumab. The strongest predictors of response were reported to be early dynamic shifts in blood T cell clones along with a rise in serum interferon-beta following radiation.

The library was produced with the immunoSEQ multiplex PCR assay. Sourced from immuneACCESS, this table was stored by TCRdb with only in-frame sequences that have V and J called. A share of the clones is absent; for the studies checked, an unresolved V gene accounts for under half, and the remainder has no known explanation. The sample table holds tens of thousands of clones, of which around four fifths were seen once. Together, the top ten hold more than 4.5% of the sample. The germline V gene sets CDR1 to SGHTA and CDR2 to FQGNSA. Counted from cysteine to phenylalanine, this CDR3 has 17 amino acids. The read is trimmed to its CDR3 DNA, 51 bases read in frame from base 1. Trimming removed 3 bases from V and 0 bases from J, leaving 14 bases between the germline ends. The study evaluated CTLA-4 blockade (ipilimumab) given together with focal radiation therapy in patients who had chemo-refractory metastatic non-small-cell lung cancer.

This specimen was peripheral blood, taken from a patient treated with radiotherapy plus ipilimumab. The rearranged chain carries TRBV7-2 and TRBJ2-2; perhaps TRBD2 is the D gene, with 5 bases matching. This clonotype was obtained from a human donor with non-small cell lung cancer whose response to radiotherapy plus ipilimumab could not be evaluated. The CDR3 reads CASSFPVGSPNTGELFF. The sequenced DNA: TGTGCCAGCAGCTTCCCCGTTGGGAGTCCGAACACCGGGGAGCTGTTTTTT.